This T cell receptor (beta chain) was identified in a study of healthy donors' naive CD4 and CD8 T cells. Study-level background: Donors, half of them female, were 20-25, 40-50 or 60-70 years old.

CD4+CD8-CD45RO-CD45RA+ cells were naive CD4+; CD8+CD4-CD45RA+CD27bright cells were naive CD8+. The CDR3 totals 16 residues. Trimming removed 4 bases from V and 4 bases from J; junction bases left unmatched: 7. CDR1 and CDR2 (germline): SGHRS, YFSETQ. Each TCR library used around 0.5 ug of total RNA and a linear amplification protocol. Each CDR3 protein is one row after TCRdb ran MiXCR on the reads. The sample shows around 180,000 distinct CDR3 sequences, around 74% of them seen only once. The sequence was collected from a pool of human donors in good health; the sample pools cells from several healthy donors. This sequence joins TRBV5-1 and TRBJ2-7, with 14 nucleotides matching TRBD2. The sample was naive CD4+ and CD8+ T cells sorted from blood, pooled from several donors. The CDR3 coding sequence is TGCGCCAGCAGCCGCGGACTAGCGGGAGGCCAATACGAGCAGTACGTC. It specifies CASSRGLAGGQYEQYV.